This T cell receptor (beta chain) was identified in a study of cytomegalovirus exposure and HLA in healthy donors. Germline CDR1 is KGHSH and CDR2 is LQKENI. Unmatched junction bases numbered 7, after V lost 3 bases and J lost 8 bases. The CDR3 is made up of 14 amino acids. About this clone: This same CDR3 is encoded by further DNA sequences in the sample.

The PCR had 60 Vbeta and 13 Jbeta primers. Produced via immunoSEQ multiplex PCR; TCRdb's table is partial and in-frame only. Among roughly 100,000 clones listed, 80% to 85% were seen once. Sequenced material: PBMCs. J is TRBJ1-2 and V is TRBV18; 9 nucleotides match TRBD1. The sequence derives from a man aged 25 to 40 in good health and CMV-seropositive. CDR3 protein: CASSPERTGDGYTF. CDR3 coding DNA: TGTGCCAGCTCACCCGAGAGGACAGGGGACGGCTACACCTTC.